These 21 T cell receptor beta chains came from one sample sequenced in a study of shared clonotypes between healthy human individuals. This table comes from immunoSEQ multiplex PCR, and its TCRdb copy is limited to in-frame clones, with some not included. This table has some 510,000 clones, 79% appearing once. The specimen was PBMCs. The receptors were sampled from a woman in her thirties or forties in good health. Some clones in this sample may be carry-over from other donors' samples.

This clone was recorded at least ten times. For the CDR3, the DNA is TGTGCCAGCAGCGAACTGGACAAATCCGGGTTTCAGGAGACCCAGTACTTC. It yields the protein CASSELDKSGFQETQYF. The gene calls are TRBV7-9 and TRBJ2-5, with D perhaps TRBD1 (5 bases). V dropped 5 bases and J dropped 5 bases, with 24 bases sitting between them. This CDR3 is built from 17 residues. Germline V gene sequence: CDR1 SEHNR, CDR2 FQNEAQ (reference sequence).

This clone was detected only once. The chain couples TRBV10-3 to TRBJ2-3; TRBD1 matches 9 bases. This CDR3 comprises 15 residues. Germline CDR1 and CDR2: ENHRY and SYGVKD. Trimming at V came to 6 bases and at J to 0 bases, leaving 4 bases not matched to a gene. For the CDR3, the DNA is TGTGCCATCAGGGGGACAGGGACAAGCACAGATACGCAGTATTTT. It encodes CAIRGTGTSTDTQYF.

The rearrangement links TRBV29-1 to TRBJ2-7; tentative D call: TRBD1 (5 bases). The CDR3 is made up of 10 amino acids. Germline CDR1 and CDR2: SQVTM and ANQGSEA. V lost 4 bases to trimming and J lost 6 bases, with 7 bases between them. The CDR3 DNA follows: TGCAGCGTTGGAAGGGGCGAGCAGTACTTC. It codes for CSVGRGEQYF.

The rearrangement uses TRBV7-9 and TRBJ2-1; 11 positions agree with TRBD2. Germline CDR1 and CDR2: SEHNR and FQNEAQ (reference sequence). The CDR3 is made up of 16 amino acids. With V trimmed by 6 bases and J by 7 bases, 11 bases remained unmatched. The CDR3 loop reads CASRGLAGGPKNEQFF. CDR3 DNA: TGTGCCAGCAGGGGTTTAGCGGGAGGGCCTAAGAATGAGCAGTTCTTC.

The CDR3 region has the DNA TGTGCCAGCAGTCCCATAAGCGGGATGGGCGGTGAGCAGTTCTTC. Translating gives CASSPISGMGGEQFF. The chain is built from TRBV27 and TRBJ2-1; 7 nucleotides agree with TRBD2. The V segment lost 5 bases and the J segment 9 bases; nucleotides outside the gene matches: 13. The CDR3 length is 15 residues. Germline lookup yields CDR1 MNHEY and CDR2 SMNVEV (reference sequence).

The chain couples TRBV10-1 to TRBJ1-5; possibly TRBD1 for D (5 bases). Germline V gives CDR1 WNHNN, CDR2 SYGVQD (reference sequence). The CDR3 consists of 12 residues. With 8 bases removed from V and 4 bases from J, the gap between germline ends came to 9 bases. The CDR3 region has the DNA TGCGCCAGCTCCCAGGGTAATCAGCCCCAGCATTTT. It encodes CASSQGNQPQHF.

Details on this clone: One junction end disagrees with the germline gene, perhaps due to a read error. The V and J genes are TRBV27 and TRBJ2-5; 15 nucleotides align to TRBD2. Germline CDR1 and CDR2: MNHEY and SMNVEV (reference sequence). CDR3 length: 15 amino acids. CDR3 protein: CASSLSRGLAGGIHF. The CDR3 coding sequence is TGTGCCAGCAGTTTATCGAGGGGACTAGCGGGAGGTATTCACTTC.

The chain combines TRBV28 with TRBJ2-1, with TRBD2 matching 7 bases. The J segment lost 3 bases and the V segment lost 8 bases, leaving 4 bases of the junction unmatched. Germline-derived CDR1 and CDR2 are MDHEN and SYDVKM. CDR3 length: 13 amino acids. CDR3 sequence (DNA): TGTGCCAGCCACGGGGGGAACTACAATGAGCAGTTCTTC. Residues: CASHGGNYNEQFF.

V usage is TRBV11-2 and J usage is TRBJ2-7; D is possibly TRBD2 (5 bases). The CDR3 totals 14 residues. Germline CDR1 is SGHAT and CDR2 is FQNNGV. The ends were cut back, 1 base at V and 2 bases at J, with 9 bases in the middle. The CDR3 loop reads CASSLVDSAYEQYF. CDR3 in DNA: TGTGCCAGCAGCTTAGTAGATAGCGCCTACGAGCAGTACTTC.

The chain joins TRBV7-8 to TRBJ2-5; no firm D call. The tail of the sequence fits TRBJ2-7 better, so the J call may be wrong. Germline values: CDR1 SGHVS, CDR2 FQNEAQ. The CDR3 has 13 residues. CDR3 sequence reads: CASSLWPGYEQYF. As DNA, the CDR3 is TGTGCCAGCAGCTTATGGCCCGGCTACGAGCAGTACTTC.

V usage is TRBV9 and J usage is TRBJ2-2; 10 bases line up with TRBD2. Germline V gene sequence: CDR1 SGDLS, CDR2 YYNGEE. J lost 0 bases, V lost 3 bases, and 2 bases had no gene match. This CDR3 has 16 residues. The CDR3 protein is CASSALAGTNTGELFF. Written as DNA, the CDR3 is TGTGCCAGCAGCGCACTAGCGGGGACGAACACCGGGGAGCTGTTTTTT.

V and J are TRBV7-8 and TRBJ1-6; no firm D call. Germline assignment: CDR1 SGHVS and CDR2 FQNEAQ. The CDR3 is 14 amino acids. Trimming pared 0 bases from V and 7 bases from J, leaving 7 bases between. CDR3 in amino acids: CASSLARSNSPLHF. Written as DNA, the CDR3 is TGTGCCAGCAGCTTAGCGCGATCAAATTCACCCCTCCACTTT.

The rearrangement uses TRBV19 and TRBJ2-5, with D perhaps TRBD2 (7 bases). The V end was cut by 5 bases, the J end by 5 bases, with 15 bases between. The CDR3 has 14 residues. Germline loops: CDR1 LNHDA, CDR2 SQIVND (reference sequence). For the CDR3, the DNA is TGTGCCAGTAGTGTACGGGGGGCTGGTGAGACCCAGTACTTC. Translation: CASSVRGAGETQYF.

The rearrangement joins TRBV5-1 to TRBJ2-7; the match to TRBD1 covers 7 bases. This CDR3 region has 13 residues. Germline assignment: CDR1 SGHRS and CDR2 YFSETQ. The junction had 5 bases not matched to a gene; V was cut back by 4 bases and J by 4 bases. Here the CDR3 DNA reads TGCGCCAGCAGCGACAGACAGGGTTACGAGCAGTACTTC. Protein: CASSDRQGYEQYF.

In this sample, this clone turned up once. The gene calls are TRBV7-9 and TRBJ2-2; 7 nucleotides match TRBD2. The CDR3 extends over 16 amino acids. Germline V lookup: CDR1 SEHNR, CDR2 FQNEAQ (reference sequence). In DNA, the CDR3 is TGTGCTTGGCTGGGGACTATTGCCGCGAACACCGGGGAGCTGTTTTTT. This translates into CAWLGTIAANTGELFF.

V gene TRBV13 combines with J gene TRBJ1-4, with D hard to call. The CDR3 extends over 17 amino acids. Trimming cost V 4 bases and J 3 bases, with 18 bases left between them. Per the germline V gene, CDR1 is PRHDT and CDR2 is FYEKMQ (reference sequence). The CDR3 nucleotides read TGTGCCAGCAGCTCGTACTCCGGCAGAGCGGCTAATGAAAAACTGTTTTTT. Translating gives CASSSYSGRAANEKLFF.

This clone was seen more than once but under ten times. This chain links TRBV29-1 with TRBJ1-3; D uncertain. The germline gives CDR1 SQVTM, CDR2 ANQGSEA. V shed 1 base and J shed 8 bases, with 6 bases lying between them. The CDR3 consists of 11 residues. The CDR3 bases are TGCAGCGTTGAAGTGGCCGACACCATATATTTT. Protein sequence: CSVEVADTIYF.

This clone was picked up a small number of times. This chain uses TRBV7-8 with TRBJ1-2, with D unclear. Germline-derived CDR1 and CDR2 are SGHVS and FQNEAQ. The V and J ends lost 8 bases and 5 bases respectively, with 12 bases between them. This CDR3 contains 12 residues. CDR3 in DNA: TGTGCCAGCGGGCGGGATGTATATGGCTACACCTTC. The encoded protein is CASGRDVYGYTF.

The CDR3 DNA follows: TGCGCCAGCCGGGGACAGTCAAGTAACTATGGCTACACCTTC. This translates into CASRGQSSNYGYTF. The V gene is TRBV5-1, the J gene TRBJ1-2; 7 nucleotides agree with TRBD1. The CDR3 totals 14 residues. Germline-derived CDR1 and CDR2 are SGHRS and YFSETQ. Trimming took 7 bases from V and 1 from J; bases not matched to a gene: 7.

The chain links TRBV30 to TRBJ1-2; 8 nucleotides line up with TRBD1. Germline V gene sequence: CDR1 GTSNPN, CDR2 SVGIG (reference sequence). The CDR3 runs to 12 residues. V was clipped by 1 base and J by 6 bases; unmatched bases: 1. CDR3 sequence reads: CAWSAGGDGYTF. In nucleotides, the CDR3 is TGTGCCTGGAGTGCAGGGGGCGATGGCTACACCTTC.

This clone has more than one count but fewer than ten. The DNA for the CDR3 is TGCAGTGCGATGCTAGGGGAGACCCAGTACTTC. It codes for CSAMLGETQYF. V is TRBV20-1 and J is TRBJ2-5; no clear D. The CDR3 is 11 residues long. Germline V CDR1 and CDR2: DFQATT, SNEGSKA (reference sequence). Deletions cut 6 bases from V and 5 bases from J, with 10 bases between.